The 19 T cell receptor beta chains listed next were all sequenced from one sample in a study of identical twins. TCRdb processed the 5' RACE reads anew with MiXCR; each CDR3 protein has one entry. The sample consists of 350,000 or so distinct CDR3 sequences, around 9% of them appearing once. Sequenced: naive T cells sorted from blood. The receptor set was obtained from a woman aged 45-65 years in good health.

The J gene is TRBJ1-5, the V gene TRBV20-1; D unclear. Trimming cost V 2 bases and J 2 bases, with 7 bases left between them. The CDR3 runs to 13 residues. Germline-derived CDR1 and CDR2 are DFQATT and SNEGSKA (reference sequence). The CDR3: CSARKFGNQPQHF. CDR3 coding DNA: TGCAGTGCTAGAAAGTTTGGCAATCAGCCCCAGCATTTT.

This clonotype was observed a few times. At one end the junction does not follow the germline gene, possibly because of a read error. The CDR3 protein is CASGLDRYF. The CDR3 DNA is TGTGCCAGCGGTTTGGACAGATATTTT. The chain is built from TRBV12-3 or TRBV12-4 and TRBJ2-3; tentatively, D is TRBD1 (6 bases). The length of the CDR3 is 9 residues.

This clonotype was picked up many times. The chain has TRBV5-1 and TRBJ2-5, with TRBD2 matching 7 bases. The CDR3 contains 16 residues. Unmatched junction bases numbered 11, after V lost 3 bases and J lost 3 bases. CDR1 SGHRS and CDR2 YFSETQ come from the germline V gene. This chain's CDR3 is CASSSAGGRLKETQYF. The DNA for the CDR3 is TGCGCCAGCAGCTCGGCCGGCGGGAGATTAAAAGAGACCCAGTACTTC. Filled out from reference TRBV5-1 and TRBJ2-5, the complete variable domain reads KAGVTQTPRYLIKTRGQQVTLSCSPISGHRSVSWYQQTPGQGLQFLFEYFSETQRNKGNFPGRFSGRQFSNSRSEMNVSTLELGDSALYLCASSSAGGRLKETQYFGPGTRLLVL.

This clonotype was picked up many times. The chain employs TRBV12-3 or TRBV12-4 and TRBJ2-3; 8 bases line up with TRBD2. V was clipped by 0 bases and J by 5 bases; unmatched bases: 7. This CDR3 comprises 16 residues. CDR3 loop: CASSLALGLAGDTQYF. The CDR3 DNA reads TGTGCCAGCAGTTTAGCGCTCGGGCTAGCGGGAGATACGCAGTATTTT.

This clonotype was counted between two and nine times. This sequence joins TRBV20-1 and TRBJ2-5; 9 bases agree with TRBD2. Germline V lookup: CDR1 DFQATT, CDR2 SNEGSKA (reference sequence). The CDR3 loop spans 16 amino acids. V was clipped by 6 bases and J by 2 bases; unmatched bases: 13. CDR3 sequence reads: CSAPLPASGNQETQYF. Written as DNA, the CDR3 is TGCAGTGCCCCACTTCCGGCTAGCGGGAATCAAGAGACCCAGTACTTC.

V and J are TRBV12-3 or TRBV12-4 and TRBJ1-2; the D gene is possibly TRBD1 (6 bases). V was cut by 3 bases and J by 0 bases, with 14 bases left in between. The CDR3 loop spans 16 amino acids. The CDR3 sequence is CASSLGRGPANYGYTF. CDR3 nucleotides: TGTGCCAGCAGTTTGGGGCGGGGGCCAGCTAACTATGGCTACACCTTC.

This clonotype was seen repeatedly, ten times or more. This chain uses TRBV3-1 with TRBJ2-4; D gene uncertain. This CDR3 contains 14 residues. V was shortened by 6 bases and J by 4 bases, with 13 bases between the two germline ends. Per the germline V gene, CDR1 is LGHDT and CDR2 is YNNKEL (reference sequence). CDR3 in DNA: TGTGCCAGCAGTTCCACCTGGCTTAAAAACATTCAGTACTTC. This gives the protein CASSSTWLKNIQYF.

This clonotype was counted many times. Here the CDR3 reads CATSDLFGVQFF. The CDR3, as DNA: TGTGCCACCAGTGATTTGTTCGGAGTGCAGTTCTTC. V is TRBV24-1 and J is TRBJ2-1; D remains ambiguous. The CDR3 runs 12 residues. The V end was cut by 0 bases, the J end by 12 bases, with 8 bases between. Germline V gene lookup returns CDR1 KGHDR and CDR2 SFDVKD.

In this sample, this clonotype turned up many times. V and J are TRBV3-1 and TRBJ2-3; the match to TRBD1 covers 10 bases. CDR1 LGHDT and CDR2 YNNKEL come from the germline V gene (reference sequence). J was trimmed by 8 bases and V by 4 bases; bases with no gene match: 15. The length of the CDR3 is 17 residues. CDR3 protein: CASSPRQGAPALVTQYF. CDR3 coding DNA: TGTGCCAGCAGCCCGAGACAGGGGGCCCCTGCACTCGTTACGCAGTATTTT.

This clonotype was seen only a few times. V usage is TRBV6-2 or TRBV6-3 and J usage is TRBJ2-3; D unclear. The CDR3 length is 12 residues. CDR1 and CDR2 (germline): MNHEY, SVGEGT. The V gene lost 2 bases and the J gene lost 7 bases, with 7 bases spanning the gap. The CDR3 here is CASSYGPNTQYF. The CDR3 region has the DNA TGTGCCAGCAGTTACGGTCCAAATACGCAGTATTTT.

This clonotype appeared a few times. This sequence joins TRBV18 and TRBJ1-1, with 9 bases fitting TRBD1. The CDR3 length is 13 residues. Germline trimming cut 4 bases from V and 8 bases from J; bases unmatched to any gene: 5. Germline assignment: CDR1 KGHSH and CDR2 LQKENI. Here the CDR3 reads CASSLKGQGEAFF. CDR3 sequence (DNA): TGTGCCAGCTCACTAAAGGGACAGGGCGAAGCTTTCTTT.

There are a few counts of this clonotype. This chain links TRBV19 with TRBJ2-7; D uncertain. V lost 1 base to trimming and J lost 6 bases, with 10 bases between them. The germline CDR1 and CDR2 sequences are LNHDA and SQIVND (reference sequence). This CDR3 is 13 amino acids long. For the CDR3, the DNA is TGTGCCAGTAGTATAGGGTCCTCCATCGAGCAGTACTTC. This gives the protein CASSIGSSIEQYF.

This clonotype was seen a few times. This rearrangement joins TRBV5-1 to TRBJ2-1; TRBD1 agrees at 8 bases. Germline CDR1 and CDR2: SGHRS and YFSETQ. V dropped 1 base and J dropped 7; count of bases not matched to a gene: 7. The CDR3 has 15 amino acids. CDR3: CASSLSQGARNEQFF. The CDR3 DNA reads TGCGCCAGCAGCTTGTCTCAGGGGGCGCGGAATGAGCAGTTCTTC.

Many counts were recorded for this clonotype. DNA for the CDR3: TGCAGTGCTAGTCCCTCGGGACTAGCGGGAGGGTACTCCTACAATGAGCAGTTCTTC. Protein: CSASPSGLAGGYSYNEQFF. The gene calls are TRBV20-1 and TRBJ2-1, with TRBD2 identical over 16 bases. Germline CDR1 is DFQATT and CDR2 is SNEGSKA (reference sequence). CDR3 length equals 19 residues. V lost 3 bases to trimming and J lost 0 bases; unmatched junction nucleotides: 8.

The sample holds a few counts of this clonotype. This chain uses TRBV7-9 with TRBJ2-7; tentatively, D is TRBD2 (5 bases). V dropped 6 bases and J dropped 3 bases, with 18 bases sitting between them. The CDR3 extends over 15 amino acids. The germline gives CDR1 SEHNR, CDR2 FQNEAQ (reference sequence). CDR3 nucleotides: TGTGCCAGCAGTAGAAGCTTGAGGGAAAGCTACGAGCAGTACTTC. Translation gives CASSRSLRESYEQYF.

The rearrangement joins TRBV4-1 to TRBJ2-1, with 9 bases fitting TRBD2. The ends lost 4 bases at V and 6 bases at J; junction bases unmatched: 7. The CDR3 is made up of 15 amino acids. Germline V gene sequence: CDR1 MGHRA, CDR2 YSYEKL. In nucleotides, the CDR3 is TGCGCCAGCAGCCCCTTAGCGGGAGCCCGCAATGAGCAGTTCTTC. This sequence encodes CASSPLAGARNEQFF.

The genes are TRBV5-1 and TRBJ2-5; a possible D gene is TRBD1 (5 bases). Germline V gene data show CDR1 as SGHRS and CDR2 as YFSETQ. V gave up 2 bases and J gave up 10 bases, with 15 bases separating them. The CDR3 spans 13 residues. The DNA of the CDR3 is TGCGCCAGCAGCTTATTGCCATTGGACATCCAGTACTTC. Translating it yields CASSLLPLDIQYF.

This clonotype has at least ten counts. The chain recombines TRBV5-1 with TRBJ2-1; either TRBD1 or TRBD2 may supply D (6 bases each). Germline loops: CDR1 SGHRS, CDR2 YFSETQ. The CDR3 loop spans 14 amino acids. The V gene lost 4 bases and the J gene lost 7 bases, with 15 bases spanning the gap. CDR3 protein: CASSLETRGNEQFF. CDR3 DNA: TGCGCCAGCAGCCTAGAGACTAGGGGGAATGAGCAGTTCTTC.

The CDR3 sequence is CASSEDRRLYEQYF. For the CDR3, the DNA is TGTGCCAGCAGCGAAGACAGGCGCCTCTACGAGCAGTACTTC. This chain joins TRBV11-3 and TRBJ2-7, with D possibly being TRBD1 (6 bases). The CDR3 totals 14 residues. Germline CDR1 reads SGHNT; CDR2 reads YENEEA. Trimming removed 5 bases at V and 3 bases at J, with 14 bases between.